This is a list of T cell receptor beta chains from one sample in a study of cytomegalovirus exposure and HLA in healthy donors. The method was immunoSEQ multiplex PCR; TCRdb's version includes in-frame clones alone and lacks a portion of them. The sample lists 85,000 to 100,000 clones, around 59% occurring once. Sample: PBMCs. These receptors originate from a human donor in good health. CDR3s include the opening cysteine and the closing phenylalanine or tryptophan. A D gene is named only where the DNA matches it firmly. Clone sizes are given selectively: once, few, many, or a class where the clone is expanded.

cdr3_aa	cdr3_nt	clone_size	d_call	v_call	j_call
CSVEAGTGPMNTEAFF	TGCAGCGTTGAAGCGGGGACAGGGCCCATGAACACTGAAGCTTTCTTT	.	TRBD1	TRBV29-1	TRBJ1-1
CASSQVAGRNYGYTF	TGCGCCAGCAGCCAAGTCGCAGGGCGTAACTATGGCTACACCTTC	.	.	TRBV4-1	TRBJ1-2
CASSLNRGYTEAFF	TGTGCCAGCAGCTTAAATAGGGGTTACACTGAAGCTTTCTTT	.	.	TRBV7-3	TRBJ1-1
CASRVTARGRNEKLFF	TGTGCCAGCAGAGTAACAGCCAGGGGGCGCAATGAAAAACTGTTTTTT	.	TRBD1	TRBV27	TRBJ1-4
CASSADSAFFYEQYF	TGTGCCAGCAGCGCCGACAGTGCGTTCTTCTACGAGCAGTACTTC	.	.	TRBV5-4	TRBJ2-7
CASSSLQGAGGYTF	TGTGCCAGCAGCTCCCTGCAGGGGGCGGGTGGCTACACCTTC	.	TRBD1	TRBV7-2	TRBJ1-2
CASSTSGVSYEQYF	TGTGCCAGTAGTACTAGCGGGGTCTCCTACGAGCAGTACTTC	.	TRBD2	TRBV19	TRBJ2-7
CASSARGQVVSGANVLTF	TGTGCCAGCAGCGCTCGGGGACAGGTGGTCTCTGGGGCCAACGTCCTGACTTTC	.	TRBD1	TRBV7-6	TRBJ2-6
CASRTGDRYTGELFF	TGTGCCAGCAGAACAGGGGATAGGTACACCGGGGAGCTGTTTTTT	.	TRBD1	TRBV2	TRBJ2-2
CASSLVTSGNKNIQYF	TGTGCCAGCAGCTTGGTGACTAGCGGCAACAAAAACATTCAGTACTTC	.	TRBD2	TRBV5-6	TRBJ2-4
CASSLGTGGDTQYF	TGCGCCAGCAGCTTGGGAACGGGTGGAGATACGCAGTATTTT	.	.	TRBV5-1	TRBJ2-3
CASSARDTQYF	TGTGCCAGCAGCGCCCGGGATACGCAGTATTTT	.	.	TRBV25-1	TRBJ2-3
CASSFRQGRSGNTIYF	TGTGCCAGCAGCTTTCGACAGGGTAGGTCTGGAAACACCATATATTTT	few	TRBD1	TRBV11-2	TRBJ1-3
CASRILNSPLHF	TGTGCCAGCAGAATCTTGAATTCACCCCTCCACTTT	.	.	TRBV6-1	TRBJ1-6
CASSQDGRGVGEKLFF	TGTGCCAGCAGCCAAGATGGGAGGGGTGTGGGTGAAAAACTGTTTTTT	.	.	TRBV4-2	TRBJ1-4
CASSQDGSGGPIDTQYF	TGCGCCAGCAGCCAAGACGGTAGCGGGGGCCCTATAGATACGCAGTATTTT	.	TRBD2	TRBV4-1	TRBJ2-3
CASSAGGQGTGNTIYF	TGTGCCAGCAGCGCAGGGGGACAGGGGACTGGAAACACCATATATTTT	.	TRBD1	TRBV9	TRBJ1-3
CASSSHRSYGYTF	TGTGCCAGCAGCTCGCACAGATCATATGGCTACACCTTC	few	.	TRBV16	TRBJ1-2
CASSRQGSYNEQFF	TGTGCCAGCAGCCGACAGGGGTCCTACAATGAGCAGTTCTTC	.	TRBD1	TRBV11-1	TRBJ2-1
CASGLLVSYEQYF	TGTGCTAGTGGTTTGTTAGTTTCCTACGAGCAGTACTTC	.	.	TRBV12-5	TRBJ2-7
CAGGGGGSGTDTQYF	TGTGCTGGAGGCGGGGGTGGTTCCGGCACAGATACGCAGTATTTT	.	TRBD2	TRBV12-5	TRBJ2-3
CASSGQGGEETQYF	TGTGCCAGCAGCGGACAGGGTGGGGAAGAGACCCAGTACTTC	.	TRBD1	TRBV2	TRBJ2-5
CASSSGTGFTEAFF	TGTGCCAGCAGCTCCGGCACAGGGTTCACTGAAGCTTTCTTT	few	.	TRBV7-3	TRBJ1-1
CASSRQGYEQYF	TGTGCCAGCAGCCGACAGGGCTACGAGCAGTACTTC	.	TRBD1	TRBV11-2	TRBJ2-7
CASSFGEGFYGYTF	TGTGCCAGCAGCTTTGGGGAGGGTTTTTATGGCTACACCTTC	.	.	TRBV5-4	TRBJ1-2
CAWSVSGGSGANVLTF	TGTGCCTGGAGTGTATCGGGGGGGAGTGGGGCCAACGTCCTGACTTTC	.	TRBD2	TRBV30	TRBJ2-6
CASSIVAGNYGYTF	TGTGCCAGTAGTATAGTCGCAGGGAACTATGGCTACACCTTC	.	.	TRBV19	TRBJ1-2
CASSLTLRTGFYEQYF	TGTGCCAGCAGCTTAACTCTCCGGACAGGGTTCTACGAGCAGTACTTC	.	TRBD1	TRBV11-3	TRBJ2-7
CAWSLTGNTEAFF	TGTGCCTGGAGCTTGACGGGGAACACTGAAGCTTTCTTT	.	.	TRBV30	TRBJ1-1